This T cell receptor (beta chain) is drawn from a study of blood T cell repertoires in COVID-19 (TCRdb year 2020). General notes on the study: Samples from collaborators originated in the United States, Italy and Spain and spanned both the acute and convalescent phases of COVID-19. The prospective study material was composed of cDNA or gDNA derived from T cells, B-cell-depleted T cells, or PBMCs. Deeply sampled blood TCRbeta repertoires from subjects exposed to, actively infected with, or recovered from COVID-19 were included in the dataset. Samples came from the ongoing ImmuneRACE study (first 160 participants) plus 1,254 subjects from 6 global collaborators. Nearly every sample came with metadata listing a de-identified subject ID, COVID-19 status, age in years and sex. The repertoires were released in a freely available public database meant as a resource for research on the immune response to SARS-CoV-2. HLA class I and class II types, where available, came from metadata supplied by the sample provider rather than from assay-based typing. The study at large found these results: The amount of clinical and demographic metadata varied by source and participant and was provided uncurated.

TCRbeta CDR3 regions were amplified from genomic DNA by means of the immunoSEQ Assay, a bias-controlled multiplex PCR. The authors processed their data as follows. The number of nucleated cells in each sample was estimated by amplification of reference gene primers within the assay. To quantify the absolute abundance of each unique TCRbeta CDR3 rearrangement, sequence reads were collapsed and filtered. Productive Simpson clonality was computed per sample as the square root of Simpson's diversity index over productive rearrangements. TCRdb took over this immuneACCESS table, retaining in-frame rearrangements with V and J assigned. Such tables are incomplete; in checked studies, under half of the missing clones stem from an unresolved V gene, and the remainder is unexplained. V, J and clone size are taken as reported in that table, and D and trimming were inferred from the DNA itself. The sample has 200,000 to 300,000 clones on record, over 70% of them singletons. The top ten hold 3% to 3.5% of the sample.

The germline V gene specifies SGHTS as CDR1 and YDEGEE as CDR2. Cut back by 0 bases and 5 bases, the V and J ends lie 11 bases apart. The CDR3 sequence holds 14 residues, the cysteine and phenylalanine included. Left in the record is the CDR3 DNA by itself, 42 bases read in frame from the first base. Participants in the prospective study were aged roughly 18 to 100 years, lived in about two dozen United States geographic areas, and enrolled through a virtual design. To assign participants to cohorts, the prospective study relied on clinical history that participants themselves reported in a screening survey and a study questionnaire. Exposed participants had been in contact with someone with a PCR-confirmed or clinician-diagnosed COVID-19 case within 2 weeks of study entry. In the prospective study, whole blood, serum and a nasopharyngeal or oropharyngeal swab were collected from each participant by mobile phlebotomists. Participants in the prospective study had the option to provide additional blood draws and questionnaires over a roughly two-month period. Blood samples from the prospective study were shipped frozen or at room temperature prior to DNA extraction.

As to this clone: Which antigen it targets is not known. One base away there is no much larger clone; base qualities are not given.

Here the chain combines TRBV5-8 and TRBJ2-5; TRBD1 is a possible D gene, resting on 5 matching bases. The source is a woman between 35 and 50 years old who had been exposed to COVID-19. The sequenced material came from PBMCs or T cells enriched from blood (not recorded which). CDR3 sequence: CASSLGGFGETQYF. The DNA reads TGTGCCAGCAGCTTGGGGGGCTTCGGTGAGACCCAGTACTTC.